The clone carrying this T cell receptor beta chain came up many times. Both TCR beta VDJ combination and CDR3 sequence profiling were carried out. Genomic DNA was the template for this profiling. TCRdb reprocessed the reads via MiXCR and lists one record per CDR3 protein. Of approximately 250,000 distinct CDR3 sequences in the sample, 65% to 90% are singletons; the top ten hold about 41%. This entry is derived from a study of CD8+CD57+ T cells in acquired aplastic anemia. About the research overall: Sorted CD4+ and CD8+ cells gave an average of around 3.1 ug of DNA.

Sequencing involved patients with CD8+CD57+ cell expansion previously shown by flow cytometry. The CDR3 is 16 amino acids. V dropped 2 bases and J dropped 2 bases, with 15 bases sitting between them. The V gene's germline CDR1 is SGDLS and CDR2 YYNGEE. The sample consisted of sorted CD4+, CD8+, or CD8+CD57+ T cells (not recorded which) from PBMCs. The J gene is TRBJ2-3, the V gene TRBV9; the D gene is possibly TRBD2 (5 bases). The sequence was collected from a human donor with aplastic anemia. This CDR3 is CASSVTRVHHTDTQYF. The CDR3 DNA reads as TGTGCCAGCAGCGTTACGAGGGTACATCACACAGATACGCAGTATTTT.